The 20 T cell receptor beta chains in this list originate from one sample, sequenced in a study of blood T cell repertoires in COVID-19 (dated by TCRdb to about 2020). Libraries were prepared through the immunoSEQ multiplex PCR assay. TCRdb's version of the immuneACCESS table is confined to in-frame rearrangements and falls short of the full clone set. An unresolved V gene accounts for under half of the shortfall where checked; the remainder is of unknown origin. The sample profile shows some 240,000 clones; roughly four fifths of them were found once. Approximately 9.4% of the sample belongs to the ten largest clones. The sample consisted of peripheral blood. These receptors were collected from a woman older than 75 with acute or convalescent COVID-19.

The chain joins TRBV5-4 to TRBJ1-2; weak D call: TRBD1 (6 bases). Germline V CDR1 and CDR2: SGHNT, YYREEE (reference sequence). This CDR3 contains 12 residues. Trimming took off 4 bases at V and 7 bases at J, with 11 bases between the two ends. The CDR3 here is CASSGRQAGYTF. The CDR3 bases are TGTGCCAGCAGCGGCCGACAGGCTGGCTACACCTTC.

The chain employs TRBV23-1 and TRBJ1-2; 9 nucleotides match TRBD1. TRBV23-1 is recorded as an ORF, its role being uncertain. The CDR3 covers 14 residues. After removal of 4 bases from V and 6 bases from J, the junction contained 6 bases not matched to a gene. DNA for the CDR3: TGCGCCAGCAGTCCCCCGGACAGGGGACATGGCTACACCTTC. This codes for CASSPPDRGHGYTF.

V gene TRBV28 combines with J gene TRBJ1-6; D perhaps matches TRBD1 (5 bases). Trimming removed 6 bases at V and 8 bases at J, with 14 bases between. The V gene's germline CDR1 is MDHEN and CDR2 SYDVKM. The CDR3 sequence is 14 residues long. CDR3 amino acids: CASRLDSGDSPLHF. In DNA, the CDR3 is TGTGCCAGCAGGCTCGACAGTGGGGATTCACCCCTCCACTTT.

The CDR3 coding sequence is TGTGCCAGCCGATCGCAAGGCGGAAGAGTCTACGAGCAGTACTTC. Its translation is CASRSQGGRVYEQYF. This chain connects TRBV28 to TRBJ2-7, with D hard to call. The CDR3 has 15 residues. Germline loops: CDR1 MDHEN, CDR2 SYDVKM. Trimming pared 8 bases from V and 3 bases from J, leaving 20 bases between.

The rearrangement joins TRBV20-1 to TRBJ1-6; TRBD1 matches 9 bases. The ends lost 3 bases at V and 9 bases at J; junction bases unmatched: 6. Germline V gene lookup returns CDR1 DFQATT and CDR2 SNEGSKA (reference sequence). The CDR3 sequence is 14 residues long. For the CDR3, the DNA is TGCAGTGCTAGTCGGACAGGGGACAGTTCACCCCTCCACTTT. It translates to CSASRTGDSSPLHF.

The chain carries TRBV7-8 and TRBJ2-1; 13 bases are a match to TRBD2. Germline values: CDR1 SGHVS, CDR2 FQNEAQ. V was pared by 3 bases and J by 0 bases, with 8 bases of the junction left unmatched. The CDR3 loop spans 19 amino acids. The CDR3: CASSFRTSGGPPSYNEQFF. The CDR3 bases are TGTGCCAGCAGCTTTAGGACTAGCGGGGGTCCTCCCTCCTACAATGAGCAGTTCTTC.

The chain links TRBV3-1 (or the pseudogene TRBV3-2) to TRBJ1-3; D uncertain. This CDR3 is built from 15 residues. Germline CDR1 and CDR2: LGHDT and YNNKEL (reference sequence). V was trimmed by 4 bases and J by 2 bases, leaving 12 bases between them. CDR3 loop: CASSPQGGPGNTIYF. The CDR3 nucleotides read TGTGCCAGCAGCCCACAAGGAGGCCCTGGAAACACCATATATTTT.

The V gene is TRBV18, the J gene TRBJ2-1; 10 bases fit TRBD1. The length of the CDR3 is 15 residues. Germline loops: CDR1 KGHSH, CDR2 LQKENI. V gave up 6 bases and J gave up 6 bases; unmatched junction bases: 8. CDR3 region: CASSPGTGVGNEQFF. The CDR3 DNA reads TGTGCCAGCTCCCCGGGGACAGGGGTAGGCAATGAGCAGTTCTTC.

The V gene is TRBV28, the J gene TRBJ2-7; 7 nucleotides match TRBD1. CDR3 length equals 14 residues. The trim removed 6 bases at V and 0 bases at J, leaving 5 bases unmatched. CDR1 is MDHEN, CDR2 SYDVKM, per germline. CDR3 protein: CASSLQGLSYEQYF. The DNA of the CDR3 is TGTGCCAGCAGCCTACAGGGGCTCTCCTACGAGCAGTACTTC.

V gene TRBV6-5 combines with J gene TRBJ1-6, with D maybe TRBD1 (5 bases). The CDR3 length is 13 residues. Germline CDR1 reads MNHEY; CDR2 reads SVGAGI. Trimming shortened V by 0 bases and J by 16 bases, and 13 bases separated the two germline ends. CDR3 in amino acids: CASSYSAGRALHF. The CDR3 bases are TGTGCCAGCAGTTACTCGGCAGGCAGGGCTCTCCACTTT.

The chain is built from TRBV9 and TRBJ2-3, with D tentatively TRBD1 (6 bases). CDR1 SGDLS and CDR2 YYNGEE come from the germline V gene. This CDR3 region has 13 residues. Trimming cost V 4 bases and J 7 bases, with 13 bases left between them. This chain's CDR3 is CASSPPDSNTQYF. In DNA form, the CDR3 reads TGTGCCAGCAGCCCCCCGGACAGCAATACGCAGTATTTT.

The DNA for the CDR3 is TGTGCCAGCAGCCAGGGTATTGAGCAGTTCTTC. Translation gives CASSQGIEQFF. The V and J genes are TRBV11-1 and TRBJ2-1, with a weak D call TRBD1 (5 bases). CDR1 is SGHAT, CDR2 FQDESV, per germline (reference sequence). V lost 5 bases and J lost 9, with 8 bases in between. This CDR3 contains 11 residues.

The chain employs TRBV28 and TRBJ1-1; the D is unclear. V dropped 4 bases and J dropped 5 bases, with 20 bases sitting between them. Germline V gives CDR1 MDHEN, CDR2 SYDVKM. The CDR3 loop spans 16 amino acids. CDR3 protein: CASSSPGYGLWTEAFF. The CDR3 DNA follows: TGTGCCAGCAGTTCACCCGGGTACGGGTTGTGGACTGAAGCTTTCTTT.

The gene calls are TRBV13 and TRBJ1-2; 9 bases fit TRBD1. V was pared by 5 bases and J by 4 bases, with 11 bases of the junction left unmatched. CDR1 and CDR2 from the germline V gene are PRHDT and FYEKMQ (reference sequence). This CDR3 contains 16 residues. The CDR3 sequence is CASSPTRQGGIYGYTF. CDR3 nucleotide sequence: TGTGCCAGCAGCCCCACCCGACAGGGGGGAATCTATGGCTACACCTTC.

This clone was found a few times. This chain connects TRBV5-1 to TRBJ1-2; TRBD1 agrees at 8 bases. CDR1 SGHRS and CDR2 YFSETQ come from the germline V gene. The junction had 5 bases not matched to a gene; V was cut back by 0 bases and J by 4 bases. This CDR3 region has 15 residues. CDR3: CASSLGQGSSYGYTF. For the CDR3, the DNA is TGCGCCAGCAGCTTGGGACAGGGGTCTAGCTATGGCTACACCTTC.

The CDR3 reads CASSQVLAGGQYF. CDR3 nucleotides: TGTGCCAGCAGCCAAGTGCTAGCGGGGGGGCAGTACTTC. The chain is built from TRBV3-1 (or the pseudogene TRBV3-2) and TRBJ2-7; 11 nucleotides match TRBD2. Trimming at V came to 1 base and at J to 9 bases, leaving 2 bases not matched to a gene. This CDR3 contains 13 residues. Germline V gene data show CDR1 as LGHDT and CDR2 as YNNKEL (reference sequence).

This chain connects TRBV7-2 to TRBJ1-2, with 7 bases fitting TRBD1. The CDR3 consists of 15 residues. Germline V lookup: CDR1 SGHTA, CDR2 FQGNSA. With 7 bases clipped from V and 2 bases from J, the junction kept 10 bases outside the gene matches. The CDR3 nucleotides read TGTGCCAGCAACCTCAGAGGGACAGAGAACTATGGCTACACCTTC. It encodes CASNLRGTENYGYTF.

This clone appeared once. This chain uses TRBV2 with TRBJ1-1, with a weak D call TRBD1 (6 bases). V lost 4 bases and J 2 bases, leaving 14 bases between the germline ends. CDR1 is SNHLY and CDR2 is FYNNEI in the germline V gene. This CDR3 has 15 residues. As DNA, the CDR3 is TGTGCCAGCAGTGCCAACAGGGTAGGCAACACTGAAGCTTTCTTT. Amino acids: CASSANRVGNTEAFF. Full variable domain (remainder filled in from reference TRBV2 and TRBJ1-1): EPEVTQTPSHQVTQMGQEVILRCVPISNHLYFYWYRQILGQKVEFLVSFYNNEISEKSEIFDDQFSVERPDGSNFTLKIRSTKLEDSAMYFCASSANRVGNTEAFFGQGTRLTVV.

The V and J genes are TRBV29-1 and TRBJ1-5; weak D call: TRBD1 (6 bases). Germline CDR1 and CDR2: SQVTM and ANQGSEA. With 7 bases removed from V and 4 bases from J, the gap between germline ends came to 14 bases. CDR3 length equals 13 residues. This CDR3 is CSAQDSPNQPQHF. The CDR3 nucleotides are TGCAGCGCTCAGGACAGCCCGAATCAGCCCCAGCATTTT.

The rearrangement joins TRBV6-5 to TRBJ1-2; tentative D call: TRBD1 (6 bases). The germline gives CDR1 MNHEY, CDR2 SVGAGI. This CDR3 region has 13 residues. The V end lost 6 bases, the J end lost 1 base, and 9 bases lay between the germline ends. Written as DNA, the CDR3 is TGTGCCAGCAGCCTACAGGGTAACTATGGCTACACCTTC. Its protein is CASSLQGNYGYTF.